Described below is a single T cell receptor beta chain sequence and its context. It has no known antigen specificity. Per-base quality was not reported, and no clone a single base away is much larger than it. This sample was taken from a study of shared clonotypes between healthy human individuals (dated by TCRdb to between 2020 and 2021). A note on the overall study: Three men and two women, aged 18 to 49 years, made up the cohort. For each donor, three plates each were used for CD4 naive and CD4 memory, two plates were used for CD8 naive, and one plate was used for CD8 memory. Blood TCR repertoires of several healthy adults were deeply sequenced to estimate repertoire size and the extent of clonotype sharing between individuals. To increase sequencing depth and limit assay-specific biases, different laboratories used diverse techniques to prepare libraries and sequence TCR repertoires. Leukapheresis yielded between about 0.9 and 9.5 billion PBMCs per donor.

General findings and caveats noted by the study authors: Rarefaction of sorted-subset datasets indicated incomplete sequencing despite the large sequencing depth. Because the study included only a small number of donors, the genetic and exposure-history diversity represented was limited. When a few donors were compared, the shared fraction of clonotypes was around 5.1% for naive CD4, more than 3% for naive CD8, roughly 2.5% for memory CD4, and around 0.4% for memory CD8. Pairwise subsampling indicated that sequencing depth was expected to affect the degree of clonotype sharing among donors. Sampling was limited to blood, and TCR repertoires in tissue likely differ from TCR repertoires in blood. Compared with non-shared clonotypes, the clonotypes found in all four sorted-subset donors had higher generation probabilities. Naive subsets generally had larger estimated clonotype richness than memory subsets did.

Taken from cysteine to phenylalanine, the CDR3 has 15 residues. The DNA shown is the 45-base CDR3, in frame from base 1. V is shortened by 0 bases, J by 8 bases, and the region joining them spans 15 bases. The germline V gene specifies MGHRA as CDR1 and YSYEKL as CDR2. TCR CDR3 regions were amplified from genomic DNA by multiplex PCR using the deep immunoSEQ assay. Genomic DNA extracted from each cell subset was distributed evenly over all wells of several immunoSEQ 96-well plates, and each plate served as one replicate. Each replicate PCR for sorted subsets received about 220 ng genomic DNA, equal to some 32,000 T cell genomes. Purified libraries were quantified with a Qubit 3.0 fluorometer, sized on a Bioanalyzer 2100, and re-quantified with the KAPA Library Quantification kit. Each immunoSEQ 96-well plate was sequenced on its own single-read 150-cycle Illumina NextSeq 550 flow cell. As for how the authors treated the data: The immunoSEQ output contained only junctional sequences without quality scores, so filtering could not match that applied to full-length reads. To assign V/J genes and CDR3, sequences were annotated using PyIR, a Python wrapper for IgBLAST v1.9, with IMGT germline references. Reads were removed for weak V/J assignments (E-value above 1e-6), missing CDR3, stop codons, out-of-frame junctions, or ambiguous translated residues. V3J clonotypes were defined as sequences sharing an identical inferred V gene, J gene, and CDR3 amino acid sequence. The percentage overlap between two repertoires was calculated by dividing the number of shared unique clonotypes by the size of the smaller repertoire. Richness of each repertoire was evaluated using RTK rarefaction, the Chao1 estimator, and Recon v2.1 estimates of unobserved clonotypes. Generation probabilities were computed with OLGA for all TCRbeta clonotypes obtained by the gDNA method from four donors. TCRdb retrieved this table from immuneACCESS and kept in-frame rearrangements only. Not all clones are present; in checked studies, unresolved V genes account for under half, and no reason is known for the remainder. The V and J calls and clone size come from that table; D and trimming were worked out from the DNA. This sample holds about 1 million clones; under 80% were observed only once. The ten largest clones capture about 1.5% of the sample.

Healthy HIV-negative adults with no recently reported acute infections or vaccinations were included as donors. Every donor was a Caucasian adult residing in Nashville, Tennessee, USA. Magnetic negative selection was used to enrich CD4+ T cells, after which naive cells were positively selected on CD45RA and the negative fraction became the memory subset. After blood collection by leukapheresis, PBMCs were isolated using Ficoll-Histopaque density gradient centrifugation and then cryopreserved in the vapor phase of liquid nitrogen. Analytical flow cytometry was used to check the purity and quantity of each magnetically sorted T cell population. Each sorted fraction had its genomic DNA isolated and then quantified by UV absorbance on a Nanodrop 2000c.

This clonotype was sampled from a man between 18 and 35 years old in good health. The chain is made from TRBV4-1 and TRBJ2-3; the D gene is possibly TRBD1, with 6 bases matching. The sequenced sample was memory CD4+ T cells sorted from blood. Sample cell subset or site, as interpreted from the label and publication: CD45RA-negative fraction. The CDR3 region: CASSQEGANGATQYF. The DNA sequence is given as TGCGCCAGCAGCCAAGAGGGGGCTAATGGAGCTACGCAGTATTTT.